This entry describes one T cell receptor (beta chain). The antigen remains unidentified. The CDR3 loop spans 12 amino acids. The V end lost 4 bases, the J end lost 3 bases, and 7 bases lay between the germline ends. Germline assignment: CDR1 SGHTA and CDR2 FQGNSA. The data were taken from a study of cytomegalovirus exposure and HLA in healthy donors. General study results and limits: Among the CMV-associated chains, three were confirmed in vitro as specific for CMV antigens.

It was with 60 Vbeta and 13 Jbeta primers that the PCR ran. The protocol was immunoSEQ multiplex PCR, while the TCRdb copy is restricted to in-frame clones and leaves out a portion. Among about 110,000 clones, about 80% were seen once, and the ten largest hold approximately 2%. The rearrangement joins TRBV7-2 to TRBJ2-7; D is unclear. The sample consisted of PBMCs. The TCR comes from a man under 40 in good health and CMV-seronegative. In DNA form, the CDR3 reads TGTGCCAGCAGCTCTACCCTCTACGAGCAGTACTTC. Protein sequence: CASSSTLYEQYF.